The 24 T cell receptor beta chains presented below share a single source sample, sequenced in a study of OX40 agonist ivuxolimab in advanced cancers. This table comes from immunoSEQ multiplex PCR, and its TCRdb copy is limited to in-frame clones, with some not included. This table holds about 73,000 clones, approximately 79% found once. The input for sequencing was CD4+ or CD8+ T cells sorted from blood, taken in a trial of the OX40 agonist ivuxolimab. The receptor set was obtained from an adult with an advanced solid tumor such as melanoma, head and neck, liver or kidney cancer.

The chain has TRBV19 and TRBJ1-5, with 8 bases aligning to TRBD1. Germline V gives CDR1 LNHDA, CDR2 SQIVND (reference sequence). This CDR3 has 14 amino acids. V was pared by 2 bases and J by 6 bases, with 3 bases of the junction left unmatched. DNA of the CDR3: TGTGCCAGTAGTATAAGTCAGGGGGCTCAGCCCCAGCATTTT. This encodes CASSISQGAQPQHF.

About this clone itself: The identical CDR3 is also encoded by other nucleotide sequences in the sample. This chain links TRBV12-5 with TRBJ2-7, with no clear D. CDR1 and CDR2 from the germline V gene are LGHNT and FRNRAP. The CDR3 runs 11 residues. V was pared by 7 bases and J by 2 bases, with 6 bases between. This chain's CDR3 is CASVLTYEQYF. Here the CDR3 DNA reads TGTGCTAGTGTTCTCACCTACGAGCAGTACTTC.

The rearrangement uses TRBV30 and TRBJ2-3; 8 nucleotides match TRBD2. V trimming: 5 bases; J trimming: 6 bases; junction bases outside the gene matches: 7. Germline V lookup: CDR1 GTSNPN, CDR2 SVGIG (reference sequence). The CDR3 totals 13 residues. The CDR3 spells CAWVRGGRDTQYF. The CDR3 nucleotides read TGTGCCTGGGTTCGGGGGGGCAGGGATACGCAGTATTTT. Full variable domain (missing parts from reference TRBV30 and TRBJ2-3): SQTIHQWPATLVQPVGSPLSLECTVEGTSNPNLYWYRQAAGRGLQLLFYSVGIGQISSEVPQNLSASRPQDRQFILSSKKLLLSDSGFYLCAWVRGGRDTQYFGPGTRLTVL.

CDR3 sequence (DNA): TGTGCCCTTGAGGGGCACCTCCGAAATAACTATGGCTACACCTTC. Translated, it gives CALEGHLRNNYGYTF. The chain combines TRBV30 with TRBJ1-2; D may be TRBD1 (5 bases). V was clipped by 8 bases and J by 1 base, with 20 bases between them. From germline, CDR1 is GTSNPN and CDR2 SVGIG (reference sequence). The CDR3 is made up of 15 amino acids.

The rearrangement links TRBV9 to TRBJ1-6; 8 nucleotides agree with TRBD1. The V gene end was trimmed by 3 bases and the J gene end by 7 bases; junction bases not matched to a gene: 6. The CDR3 is 15 amino acids. From germline, CDR1 is SGDLS and CDR2 YYNGEE. CDR3 nucleotides: TGTGCCAGCAGCGCGACGGGACAGGCCAATTCACCCCTCCACTTT. This gives the protein CASSATGQANSPLHF.

The gene calls are TRBV5-8 and TRBJ2-7; a weak D match, TRBD1 (5 bases). V was clipped by 1 base and J by 5 bases, with 7 bases between them. Germline V gene data show CDR1 as SGHTS and CDR2 as YDEGEE. This CDR3 comprises 12 residues. As DNA, the CDR3 is TGTGCCAGCAGCTTGCCCAGGGACGAGCAGTACTTC. This codes for CASSLPRDEQYF.

The count of this clone is one. This sequence joins TRBV5-8 and TRBJ2-1, with D hard to call. The CDR3 is 16 amino acids. Trimming removed 3 bases at V and 3 bases at J, with 16 bases between. The germline V gene has CDR1 SGHTS and CDR2 YDEGEE. CDR3 sequence: CASSYATLLGYNEQFF. CDR3 nucleotides: TGTGCCAGCAGCTATGCGACCCTCCTAGGCTACAATGAGCAGTTCTTC.

The chain recombines TRBV2 with TRBJ1-1; TRBD1 matches 10 bases. Germline V gene data show CDR1 as SNHLY and CDR2 as FYNNEI. Losses at the gene ends were 6 bases for V and 7 bases for J; bases not matched to a gene: 5. This CDR3 contains 13 residues. The CDR3, as DNA: TGTGCCAGCAGCGACAGGGGGCGCGGTGAAGCTTTCTTT. Translating gives CASSDRGRGEAFF.

The chain joins TRBV25-1 to TRBJ2-7, with D uncertain. Germline-derived CDR1 and CDR2 are MGHDK and SYGVNS. Trimming left V 2 bases short and J 3 bases short, with 8 bases between. The CDR3 runs to 13 residues. CDR3 sequence reads: CASSEVQRYEQYF. The CDR3 bases are TGTGCCAGCAGTGAAGTACAGCGCTACGAGCAGTACTTC.

DNA of the CDR3: TGTGCCAGCAGCGTAGATGCCTTTGAGGGCACTGAAGCTTTCTTT. As protein: CASSVDAFEGTEAFF. The chain uses TRBV9 and TRBJ1-1; D gene ambiguous. V lost 0 bases and J 4 bases, leaving 13 bases between the germline ends. Germline CDR1 is SGDLS and CDR2 is YYNGEE. The CDR3 has 15 residues. The full variable domain, in which reference TRBV9 and TRBJ1-1 provide the parts outside the CDR3, is DSGVTQTPKHLITATGQRVTLRCSPRSGDLSVYWYQQSLDQGLQFLIQYYNGEERAKGNILERFSAQQFPDLHSELNLSSLELGDSALYFCASSVDAFEGTEAFFGQGTRLTVV.

The chain combines TRBV9 with TRBJ2-1; D is unclear. CDR3 length: 15 residues. Germline V gene data show CDR1 as SGDLS and CDR2 as YYNGEE. V dropped 1 base and J dropped 3 bases, with 11 bases sitting between them. CDR3 loop: CASSVYWLGYNEQFF. The CDR3 DNA follows: TGTGCCAGCAGCGTATACTGGCTGGGCTACAATGAGCAGTTCTTC.

The chain has TRBV19 and TRBJ1-2, with 11 nucleotides matching TRBD1. Looked up from germline, CDR1 is LNHDA and CDR2 is SQIVND (reference sequence). The V and J ends lost 0 bases and 4 bases, in that order; junction bases with no gene match: 19. CDR3 length: 21 residues. CDR3 region: CASSIDPGQGAYWSTSYGYTF. CDR3 in DNA: TGTGCCAGTAGTATAGATCCCGGACAGGGGGCGTATTGGTCTACTAGCTATGGCTACACCTTC.

The chain links TRBV5-8 to TRBJ2-7, with 13 bases that match TRBD2. The CDR3 contains 16 residues. The V segment lost 0 bases and the J segment 1 base; nucleotides outside the gene matches: 1. The germline CDR1 and CDR2 sequences are SGHTS and YDEGEE. For the CDR3, the DNA is TGTGCCAGCAGCTTGGGGGGACTAGCGGGGTCCTACGAGCAGTACTTC. Residues: CASSLGGLAGSYEQYF.

This chain connects TRBV5-1 to TRBJ1-3, with D perhaps matching TRBD1 (5 bases). In germline, CDR1 is SGHRS, CDR2 YFSETQ. CDR3 size: 15 residues. V was clipped by 1 base and J by 0 bases, with 8 bases between them. The CDR3 DNA sequence: TGCGCCAGCAGCTTGTCTGGGACCTCTGGAAACACCATATATTTT. This codes for CASSLSGTSGNTIYF.

The V gene is TRBV2, the J gene TRBJ1-5; D remains ambiguous. Trimming cost V 6 bases and J 4 bases, with 7 bases left between them. This CDR3 is built from 12 residues. Germline V gene sequence: CDR1 SNHLY, CDR2 FYNNEI. CDR3 amino acids: CASSPSNQPQHF. The CDR3 DNA reads as TGTGCCAGCAGCCCCTCAAATCAGCCCCAGCATTTT. The full variable domain, in which reference TRBV2 and TRBJ1-5 provide the parts outside the CDR3, is EPEVTQTPSHQVTQMGQEVILRCVPISNHLYFYWYRQILGQKVEFLVSFYNNEISEKSEIFDDQFSVERPDGSNFTLKIRSTKLEDSAMYFCASSPSNQPQHFGDGTRLSIL.

The chain links TRBV6-1 to TRBJ1-5, with 8 bases matching TRBD1. Germline loops: CDR1 MNHNS, CDR2 SASEGT. With 6 bases clipped from V and 5 bases from J, the junction kept 3 bases outside the gene matches. The CDR3 covers 13 residues. The CDR3 DNA sequence: TGTGCCAGCAGAATACAGGGGGATCAGCCCCAGCATTTT. This sequence encodes CASRIQGDQPQHF.

CDR3 sequence reads: CASSLGQGDGNTEAFF. CDR3 nucleotides: TGTGCCAGCAGCTTGGGGCAGGGAGATGGGAACACTGAAGCTTTCTTT. The chain uses TRBV7-9 and TRBJ1-1; D possibly corresponds to TRBD1 (5 bases). V lost 3 bases, J lost 1 base, and 15 bases lay in between. This CDR3 is built from 16 residues. Looked up from germline, CDR1 is SEHNR and CDR2 is FQNEAQ (reference sequence).

The chain carries TRBV5-5 and TRBJ2-2; 9 positions agree with TRBD1. V was clipped by 4 bases and J by 1 base; unmatched bases: 14. CDR3 size: 19 residues. Germline V gives CDR1 SGHKS, CDR2 YYEKEE (reference sequence). The CDR3 loop reads CASSATGYRGRENTGELFF. The CDR3 nucleotides read TGTGCCAGCAGCGCCACAGGGTACAGGGGGCGAGAGAACACCGGGGAGCTGTTTTTT.

The chain couples TRBV7-6 to TRBJ1-2; no firm D call. The ends were cut back, 5 bases at V and 8 bases at J, with 12 bases in the middle. Per the germline V gene, CDR1 is SGHVS and CDR2 is FNYEAQ. The CDR3 is 12 residues long. The CDR3 DNA is TGTGCCAGCAGCCATGAGGTGGGCGGCTACACCTTC. Protein sequence: CASSHEVGGYTF.

This clone has only a few counts. This chain uses TRBV7-6 with TRBJ2-7; 9 bases are a match to TRBD1. CDR1 is SGHVS, CDR2 FNYEAQ, per germline. Trimming at V came to 8 bases and at J to 5 bases, leaving 7 bases not matched to a gene. The CDR3 totals 13 residues. The CDR3: CASGRDRVDEQYF. DNA for the CDR3: TGTGCCAGCGGCCGGGACAGGGTCGACGAGCAGTACTTC.

The V and J genes are TRBV7-8 and TRBJ2-2; no firm D call. Trimming stripped 7 bases from V and 3 bases from J, with 27 bases between. Germline V lookup: CDR1 SGHVS, CDR2 FQNEAQ. This CDR3 spans 19 amino acids. CDR3 region: CASNPVDQRAFYYTGELFF. CDR3 sequence (DNA): TGTGCCAGCAATCCCGTCGATCAGCGCGCCTTCTATTACACCGGGGAGCTGTTTTTT. The full variable domain, in which reference TRBV7-8 and TRBJ2-2 provide the parts outside the CDR3, is GAGVSQSPRYKVAKRGQDVALRCDPISGHVSLFWYQQALGQGPEFLTYFQNEAQLDKSGLPSDRFFAERPEGSVSTLKIQRTQQEDSAVYLCASNPVDQRAFYYTGELFFGEGSRLTVL.

This chain joins TRBV9 and TRBJ1-4; D is unresolved. Germline CDR1 reads SGDLS; CDR2 reads YYNGEE. Trimming shortened V by 3 bases and J by 4 bases, and 13 bases separated the two germline ends. The CDR3 has 15 residues. Written as DNA, the CDR3 is TGTGCCAGCAGCGGAGGCGGACGGAGTAATGAAAAACTGTTTTTT. Residues: CASSGGGRSNEKLFF.

The rearrangement uses TRBV27 and TRBJ1-1; maybe TRBD1 (6 bases). The CDR3 has 13 amino acids. Trimming pared 5 bases from V and 10 bases from J, leaving 17 bases between. Germline assignment: CDR1 MNHEY and CDR2 SMNVEV (reference sequence). The CDR3 bases are TGTGCCAGCAGTACCGCCGGGGGCCTGGGAGCTTTCTTT. Protein: CASSTAGGLGAFF.

The sample holds one count of this clone. The chain links TRBV14 to TRBJ1-6; TRBD1 matches at 8 bases. Germline loops: CDR1 SGHDN, CDR2 FVKESK. V trimming: 3 bases; J trimming: 10 bases; junction bases outside the gene matches: 5. The CDR3 runs to 14 residues. The CDR3 sequence: CASSHGQGLSPLHF. In DNA form, the CDR3 reads TGTGCCAGCAGCCATGGACAGGGTTTGTCACCCCTCCACTTT.